The rows below give T cell receptor beta chains drawn from one sample of a study of regulatory T cells in long-lasting Graves disease. TCRdb fed the multiplex PCR reads into MiXCR, producing one record per CDR3 protein. The sample has about 460,000 distinct CDR3 sequences; roughly 23% are singletons. The specimen comprised peripheral blood mononuclear cells (PBMCs), sampled when the disease was refractory, from a patient treated with antithyroid drugs. Every receptor here comes from a female donor with Graves disease. Both conserved end residues are part of each CDR3. The order of the fields is V gene, clone size, CDR3 length, D gene, J gene, CDR3 DNA, CDR3 protein. The D gene is left open where the match is weak. Clone size is not always given. Where it is, it says once, few, many or a class for expanded clones.

V: TRBV12-3/TRBV12-4
size: many
length: 16
D: .
J: TRBJ2-5
DNA: TGTGCCAGCAGTTTCCTTTACGGGAAGATTAGAGAGACCCAGTACTTC
CDR3: CASSFLYGKIRETQYF

V: TRBV19
size: .
length: 14
D: .
J: TRBJ2-2
DNA: TGTGCCAGTAGTGTATGGGGGACCACCGGGGAGCTGTTTTTT
CDR3: CASSVWGTTGELFF

V: TRBV20-1
size: .
length: 12
D: .
J: TRBJ2-7
DNA: TGCAGCCAAGGGGGGGTAGGGGGCGAGCAGTACTTC
CDR3: CSQGGVGGEQYF

V: TRBV12-3/TRBV12-4
size: many
length: 14
D: .
J: TRBJ1-1
DNA: TGTGCCAGCAGTTTATTTAGCGGCGTCACTGAAGCTTTCTTT
CDR3: CASSLFSGVTEAFF

V: TRBV20-1
size: many
length: 14
D: .
J: TRBJ1-2
DNA: TGCAGTGCTAGAGATATAGGGCATAACTATGGCTACACCTTC
CDR3: CSARDIGHNYGYTF

V: TRBV3-1
size: few
length: 18
D: TRBD1
J: TRBJ1-2
DNA: TGTGCCAGCAGCCAAGATCCCCCAGGACAGGGGGCGTACGATGGCTACACCTTC
CDR3: CASSQDPPGQGAYDGYTF

V: TRBV19
size: .
length: 14
D: TRBD1
J: TRBJ1-1
DNA: TGTGCCAGTAGTATAGGAGGGGGCCTGACTGAAGCTTTCTTT
CDR3: CASSIGGGLTEAFF

V: TRBV6-4
size: many
length: 13
D: TRBD1
J: TRBJ1-2
DNA: TGTGCCAGCAGTGGGACAGGGTTGCGAGGCTACACCTTC
CDR3: CASSGTGLRGYTF

V: TRBV28
size: few
length: 12
D: .
J: TRBJ2-7
DNA: TGTGCCAGCAGTTGGTTCCGGGACGAGCAGTACTTC
CDR3: CASSWFRDEQYF

V: TRBV20-1
size: .
length: 12
D: .
J: TRBJ1-5
DNA: TGCAGTGCTCAATATAGCAATCAGCCCCAGCATTTT
CDR3: CSAQYSNQPQHF

V: TRBV10-3
size: .
length: 14
D: TRBD2
J: TRBJ2-7
DNA: TGTGCCATCAGCGTGACTAGCGGGAGCTACGAGCAGTACTTC
CDR3: CAISVTSGSYEQYF

V: TRBV6-8
size: .
length: 14
D: TRBD1
J: TRBJ2-1
DNA: TGTGCCAGAGCCTACAGGGGGCCCCACAATGAGCAGTTCTTC
CDR3: CARAYRGPHNEQFF

V: TRBV20-1
size: .
length: 14
D: .
J: TRBJ2-7
DNA: TGCAGTGCTAGAGATTACCGGTCCCTCCACGAGCAGTACTTC
CDR3: CSARDYRSLHEQYF

V: TRBV6-1
size: many
length: 15
D: .
J: TRBJ1-1
DNA: TGTGCCAGCAGTGAAGCGCTTGACAGGAACACTGAAGCTTTCTTT
CDR3: CASSEALDRNTEAFF

V: TRBV28
size: .
length: 15
D: TRBD1
J: TRBJ1-4
DNA: TGTGCCAGCAGGCGGACAGGCATAGCTAATGAAAAACTGTTTTTT
CDR3: CASRRTGIANEKLFF

V: TRBV28
size: many
length: 13
D: .
J: TRBJ1-1
DNA: TGTGCCAGCCCCGGGCAGGGGAGGACTGAAGCTTTCTTT
CDR3: CASPGQGRTEAFF

V: TRBV2
size: many
length: 15
D: .
J: TRBJ1-2
DNA: TGTGCCAGCAGTGGCGAAGGGGGGCCAAACTATGGCTACACCTTC
CDR3: CASSGEGGPNYGYTF

V: TRBV12-3/TRBV12-4
size: many
length: 15
D: TRBD1
J: TRBJ1-2
DNA: TGTGCCAGCAGTCCCGGACAGGGGGCAGTAGGTGGCTACACCTTC
CDR3: CASSPGQGAVGGYTF

V: TRBV20-1
size: few
length: 15
D: .
J: TRBJ2-2
DNA: TGCAGTGCTAGCCGGTCCCCCACAGTCACCGGGGAGCTGTTTTTT
CDR3: CSASRSPTVTGELFF

V: TRBV29-1
size: .
length: 12
D: .
J: TRBJ1-4
DNA: TGCAGCGTCCGGACAGCAAATGAAAAACTGTTTTTT
CDR3: CSVRTANEKLFF

V: TRBV6-5
size: few
length: 16
D: .
J: TRBJ1-1
DNA: TGTGCCAGCAGTTACTCGGGTTGGGGAAATGGGACTGAAGCTTTCTTT
CDR3: CASSYSGWGNGTEAFF

V: TRBV11-3
size: .
length: 21
D: .
J: TRBJ2-1
DNA: TGTGCCAGCAGCTTAACCCTTCGGGGGACCTTGTCGATTAGCTCCTACAATGAGCAGTTCTTC
CDR3: CASSLTLRGTLSISSYNEQFF

V: TRBV27
size: few
length: 13
D: .
J: TRBJ2-7
DNA: TGTGCCAGCAGGCTGACAGAAGCCTACGAGCAGTACTTC
CDR3: CASRLTEAYEQYF

V: TRBV6-2/TRBV6-3
size: many
length: 14
D: .
J: TRBJ2-7
DNA: TGTGCCAGCAGTTACTCGTCTGTGGGGCGCGAGGGGTACTTC
CDR3: CASSYSSVGREGYF

V: TRBV9
size: many
length: 15
D: .
J: TRBJ1-4
DNA: TGTGCCAGCAGCGTAGGTCCCGATACTGTTGAAAAACTGTTTTTT
CDR3: CASSVGPDTVEKLFF

V: TRBV20-1
size: .
length: 12
D: .
J: TRBJ1-3
DNA: TGCAGTGCTTCCCTTACTGGAAACACCATATATTTT
CDR3: CSASLTGNTIYF

V: TRBV19
size: many
length: 15
D: TRBD2
J: TRBJ2-2
DNA: TGTGCCAGTAGTAGCGGGAGGGCTGACACCGGGGAGCTGTTTTTT
CDR3: CASSSGRADTGELFF

V: TRBV12-3/TRBV12-4
size: many
length: 17
D: TRBD1
J: TRBJ1-6
DNA: TGTGCCAGCAGTTTAGGACGGCAGGGGGTCTATAATTCACCCCTCCACTTT
CDR3: CASSLGRQGVYNSPLHF

V: TRBV20-1
size: many
length: 13
D: .
J: TRBJ2-5
DNA: TGCAGTGCTAGAGATGCAGCGGTGGAGACCCAGTACTTC
CDR3: CSARDAAVETQYF

V: TRBV19
size: many
length: 14
D: TRBD1
J: TRBJ1-5
DNA: TGTGCCAGTAAAAGGACAGGGTACAATCAGCCCCAGCATTTT
CDR3: CASKRTGYNQPQHF

V: TRBV5-1
size: many
length: 11
D: .
J: TRBJ1-2
DNA: TGCGCCAGCGGGGGACCCTATGGCTACACCTTC
CDR3: CASGGPYGYTF

V: TRBV6-2/TRBV6-3
size: few
length: 15
D: .
J: TRBJ2-7
DNA: TGTGCCAGCAGTTACTCGGCAGGGGAATCCTACGAGCAGTACTTC
CDR3: CASSYSAGESYEQYF

V: TRBV2
size: many
length: 14
D: .
J: TRBJ2-5
DNA: TGTGCCAGCAGTGGCCCTGGGCAGCCAGAGACCCAGTACTTC
CDR3: CASSGPGQPETQYF

V: TRBV7-2
size: few
length: 16
D: TRBD1
J: TRBJ1-5
DNA: TGTGCCAGCAGCTTATTCCGGGACAGGGGAAATCAGCCCCAGCATTTT
CDR3: CASSLFRDRGNQPQHF

V: TRBV2
size: many
length: 14
D: .
J: TRBJ2-7
DNA: TGTGCCAGCAGTGAGACTTTTTTGAACTACGAGCAGTACTTC
CDR3: CASSETFLNYEQYF

V: TRBV20-1
size: many
length: 16
D: TRBD1
J: TRBJ1-1
DNA: TGCAGTGCTAGAAAGGGACAGGGCCTCGGGGACACTGAAGCTTTCTTT
CDR3: CSARKGQGLGDTEAFF

V: TRBV28
size: many
length: 18
D: TRBD2
J: TRBJ2-5
DNA: TGTGCCAGCAGTTTTGGACTAGCGGGGGGTAAATACCAAGAGACCCAGTACTTC
CDR3: CASSFGLAGGKYQETQYF

V: TRBV12-3/TRBV12-4
size: many
length: 11
D: .
J: TRBJ1-3
DNA: TGTGCCAGCAGAAATGGAAACACCATATATTTT
CDR3: CASRNGNTIYF

V: TRBV6-2/TRBV6-3
size: few
length: 17
D: .
J: TRBJ1-5
DNA: TGTGCCAGCAGTTACCCCATTGGCCTTGGGGGCAATCAGCCCCAGCATTTT
CDR3: CASSYPIGLGGNQPQHF

V: TRBV5-1
size: many
length: 15
D: .
J: TRBJ1-6
DNA: TGCGCCAGCAGCTTGAAGGCGGACGTAGGCTCACCCCTCCACTTT
CDR3: CASSLKADVGSPLHF

V: TRBV24-1
size: many
length: 12
D: .
J: TRBJ1-1
DNA: TGTGCCACCAGTGGCTCAGGGGCTGAAGCTTTCTTT
CDR3: CATSGSGAEAFF

V: TRBV11-2
size: .
length: 14
D: TRBD1
J: TRBJ2-7
DNA: TGTGCCAGCAGTCCCGGGACAGGGGGGGTCGAGCAGTACTTC
CDR3: CASSPGTGGVEQYF

V: TRBV29-1
size: .
length: 12
D: .
J: TRBJ1-6
DNA: TGCAGCGTTCGCGACACTAATTCACCCCTCCACTTT
CDR3: CSVRDTNSPLHF

V: TRBV28
size: few
length: 16
D: .
J: TRBJ2-6
DNA: TGTGCCAGCAGCCCGTTTTCCGGTCCTGGGGCCAACGTCCTGACTTTC
CDR3: CASSPFSGPGANVLTF

V: TRBV7-8
size: few
length: 16
D: TRBD2
J: TRBJ2-1
DNA: TGTGCCAGCAGCTTACTCCCTAGCGGGGGACACAATGAGCAGTTCTTC
CDR3: CASSLLPSGGHNEQFF

V: TRBV7-2
size: many
length: 15
D: TRBD1
J: TRBJ1-2
DNA: TGTGCCAGCAGCTCCCGGACAGGGTATCTACGAGGCTACACCTTC
CDR3: CASSSRTGYLRGYTF

V: TRBV30
size: many
length: 12
D: TRBD1
J: TRBJ1-1
DNA: TGTGCCGAGGACAGGGGGAACACTGAAGCTTTCTTT
CDR3: CAEDRGNTEAFF

V: TRBV11-2
size: .
length: 17
D: .
J: TRBJ2-2
DNA: TGTGCCAGCAGCCCATGGGGGGCCCCTTTGCCTGTCGGGGAGCTGTTTTTT
CDR3: CASSPWGAPLPVGELFF

V: TRBV29-1
size: once
length: 14
D: .
J: TRBJ2-6
DNA: TGCAGCGTTGAAGGGATCTCTGGGGCCAACGTCCTGACTTTC
CDR3: CSVEGISGANVLTF

V: TRBV29-1
size: many
length: 13
D: .
J: TRBJ2-5
DNA: TGCAGCGTTGCTCTAGCAGGACAAGAGACCCAGTACTTC
CDR3: CSVALAGQETQYF

V: TRBV19
size: .
length: 14
D: .
J: TRBJ1-2
DNA: TGTGCCAGTAGGAGGAAGGGGCTAAACTATGGCTACACCTTC
CDR3: CASRRKGLNYGYTF

V: TRBV11-2
size: many
length: 12
D: TRBD1
J: TRBJ1-4
DNA: TGTGCCAGCAGCCAGGACAGGGAAAAACTGTTTTTT
CDR3: CASSQDREKLFF

V: TRBV7-2
size: .
length: 16
D: TRBD1
J: TRBJ1-3
DNA: TGTGCCAGCAGCCCATCTAGGACAGGGTTCGGAAACACCATATATTTT
CDR3: CASSPSRTGFGNTIYF

V: TRBV6-5
size: many
length: 11
D: .
J: TRBJ2-5
DNA: TGTGCCAGCAGTTCCCCCCGGGCCCAGTACTTC
CDR3: CASSSPRAQYF

V: TRBV5-8
size: .
length: 14
D: .
J: TRBJ1-3
DNA: TGTGCCACCCACCCAGGGCACTCTGGAAACACCATATATTTT
CDR3: CATHPGHSGNTIYF